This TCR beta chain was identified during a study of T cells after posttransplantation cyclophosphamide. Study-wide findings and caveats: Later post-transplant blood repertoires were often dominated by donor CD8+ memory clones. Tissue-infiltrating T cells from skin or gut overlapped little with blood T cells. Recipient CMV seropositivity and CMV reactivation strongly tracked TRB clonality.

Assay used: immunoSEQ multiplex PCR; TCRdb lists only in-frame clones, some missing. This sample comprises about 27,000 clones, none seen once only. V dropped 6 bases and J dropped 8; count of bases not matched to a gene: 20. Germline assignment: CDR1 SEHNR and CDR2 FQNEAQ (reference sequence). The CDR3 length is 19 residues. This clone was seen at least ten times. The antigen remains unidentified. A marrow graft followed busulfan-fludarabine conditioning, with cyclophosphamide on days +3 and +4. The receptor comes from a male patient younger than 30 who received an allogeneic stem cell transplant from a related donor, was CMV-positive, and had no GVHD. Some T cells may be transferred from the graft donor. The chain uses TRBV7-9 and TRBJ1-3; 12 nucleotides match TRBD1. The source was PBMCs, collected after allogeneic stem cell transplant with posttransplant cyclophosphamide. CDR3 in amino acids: CASSSKAGQGAPAGDTIYF. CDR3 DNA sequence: TGTGCCAGCAGTTCAAAGGCGGGACAGGGGGCTCCGGCTGGGGACACCATATATTTT.